The T cell receptor beta chain described here comes from a study of CD8 T cells in Susac syndrome. The RNA input was about 0.5 to 1 ug, and it was reverse transcribed with random hexamers. TCRdb analysed the immunoSEQ multiplex PCR reads with MiXCR anew, one entry per CDR3 protein. The sample has about 300,000 distinct CDR3 sequences; 65% to 90% are singletons. CDR3 length: 15 residues. After removal of 8 bases from V and 4 bases from J, the junction contained 13 bases not matched to a gene. Sequenced material: CD8+ T cells from PBMCs. This clonotype was sampled from a human donor with multiple sclerosis. The V and J genes are TRBV12-3 or TRBV12-4 and TRBJ1-1; 7 nucleotides line up with TRBD1. The CDR3 is CASGSGTDPSTEAFF. The CDR3 DNA follows: TGTGCCAGCGGATCCGGGACAGACCCGAGCACTGAAGCTTTCTTT.